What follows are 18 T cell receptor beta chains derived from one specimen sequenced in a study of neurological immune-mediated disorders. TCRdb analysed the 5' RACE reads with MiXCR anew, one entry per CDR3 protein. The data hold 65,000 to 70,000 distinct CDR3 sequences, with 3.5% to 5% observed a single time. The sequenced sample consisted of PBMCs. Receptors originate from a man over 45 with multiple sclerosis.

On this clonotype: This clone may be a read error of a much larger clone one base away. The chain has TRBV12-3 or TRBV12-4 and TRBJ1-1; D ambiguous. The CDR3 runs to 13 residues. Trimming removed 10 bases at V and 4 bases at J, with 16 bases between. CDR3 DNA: TGTGCCAACACCCGGACCGGGAGCACTGAAGCTTTCTTT. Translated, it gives CANTRTGSTEAFF.

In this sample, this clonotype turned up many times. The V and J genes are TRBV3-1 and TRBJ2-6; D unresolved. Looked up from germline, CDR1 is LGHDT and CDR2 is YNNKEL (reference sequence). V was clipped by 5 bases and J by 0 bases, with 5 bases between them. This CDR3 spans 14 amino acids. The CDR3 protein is CASSISSGANVLTF. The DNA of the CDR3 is TGTGCCAGCAGCATTAGCTCTGGGGCCAACGTCCTGACTTTC.

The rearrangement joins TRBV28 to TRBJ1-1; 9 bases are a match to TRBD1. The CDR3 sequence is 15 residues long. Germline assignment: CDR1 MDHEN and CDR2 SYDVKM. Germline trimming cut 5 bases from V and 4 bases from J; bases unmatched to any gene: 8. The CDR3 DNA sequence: TGTGCCAGCAGTGGTCCCGGGACAGGGACCACTGAAGCTTTCTTT. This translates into CASSGPGTGTTEAFF.

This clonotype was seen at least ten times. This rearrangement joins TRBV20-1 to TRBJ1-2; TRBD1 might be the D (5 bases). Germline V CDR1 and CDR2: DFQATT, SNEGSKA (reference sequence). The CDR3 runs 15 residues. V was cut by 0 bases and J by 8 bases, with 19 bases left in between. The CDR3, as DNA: TGCAGTGCTAGAGATTTATCAGGGTTGAGTAGGGGCTACACCTTC. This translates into CSARDLSGLSRGYTF.

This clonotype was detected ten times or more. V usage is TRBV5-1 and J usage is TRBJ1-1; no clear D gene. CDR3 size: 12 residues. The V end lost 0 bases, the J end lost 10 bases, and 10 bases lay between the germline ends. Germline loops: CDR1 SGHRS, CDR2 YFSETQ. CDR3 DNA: TGCGCCAGCAGCTTGGACCAAGGTGGAGCTTTCTTT. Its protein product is CASSLDQGGAFF.

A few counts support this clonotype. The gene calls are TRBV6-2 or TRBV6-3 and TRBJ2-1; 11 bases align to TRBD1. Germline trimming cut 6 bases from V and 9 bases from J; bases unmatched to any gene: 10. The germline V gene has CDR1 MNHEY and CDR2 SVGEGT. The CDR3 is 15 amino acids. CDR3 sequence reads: CASRRSGQGVSEQFF. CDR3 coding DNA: TGTGCCAGCAGGCGCTCGGGACAGGGGGTTAGTGAGCAGTTCTTC.

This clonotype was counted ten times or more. As DNA, the CDR3 is TGTGCCACCAGCAGCCTTGCGGATACGCAGTATTTT. Translation: CATSSLADTQYF. The chain is built from TRBV15 and TRBJ2-3; D remains ambiguous. V shed 3 bases and J shed 6 bases, with 7 bases lying between them. This CDR3 is 12 amino acids long. Looked up from germline, CDR1 is LNHNV and CDR2 is YYDKDF (reference sequence).

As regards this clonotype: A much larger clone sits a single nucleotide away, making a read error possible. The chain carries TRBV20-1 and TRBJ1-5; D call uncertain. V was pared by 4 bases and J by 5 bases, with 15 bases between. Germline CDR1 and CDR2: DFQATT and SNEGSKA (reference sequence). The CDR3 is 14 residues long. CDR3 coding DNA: TGCAGTGCTACACCCGGACGGGTACATCAGCCCCAGCATTTT. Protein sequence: CSATPGRVHQPQHF.

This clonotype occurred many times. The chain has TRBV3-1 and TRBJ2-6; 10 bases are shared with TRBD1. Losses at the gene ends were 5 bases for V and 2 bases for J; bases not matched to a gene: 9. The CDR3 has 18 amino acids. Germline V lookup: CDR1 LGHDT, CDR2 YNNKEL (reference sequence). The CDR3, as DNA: TGTGCCAGCAGCGACGAAGACAGGGGGCATCCTGGGGCCAACGTCCTGACTTTC. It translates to CASSDEDRGHPGANVLTF.

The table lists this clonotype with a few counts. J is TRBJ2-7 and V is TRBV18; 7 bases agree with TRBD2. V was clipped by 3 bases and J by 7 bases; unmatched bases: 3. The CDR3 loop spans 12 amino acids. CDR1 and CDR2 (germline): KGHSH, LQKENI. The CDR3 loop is CASSPRGGEQYF. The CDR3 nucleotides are TGTGCCAGCTCACCCCGCGGGGGAGAGCAGTACTTC.

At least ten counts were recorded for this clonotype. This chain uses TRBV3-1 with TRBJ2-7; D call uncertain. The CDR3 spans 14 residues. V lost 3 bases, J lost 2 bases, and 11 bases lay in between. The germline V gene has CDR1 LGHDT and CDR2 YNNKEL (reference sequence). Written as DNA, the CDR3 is TGTGCCAGCAGCCAGGGTGCTTTTGCCTACGAGCAGTACTTC. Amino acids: CASSQGAFAYEQYF.

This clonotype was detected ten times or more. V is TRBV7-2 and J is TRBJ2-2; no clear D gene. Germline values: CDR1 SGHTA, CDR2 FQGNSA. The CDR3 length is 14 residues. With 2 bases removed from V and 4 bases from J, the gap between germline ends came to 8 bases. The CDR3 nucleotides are TGTGCCAGCAGCTTACGGACCGTCACCGGGGAGCTGTTTTTT. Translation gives CASSLRTVTGELFF.

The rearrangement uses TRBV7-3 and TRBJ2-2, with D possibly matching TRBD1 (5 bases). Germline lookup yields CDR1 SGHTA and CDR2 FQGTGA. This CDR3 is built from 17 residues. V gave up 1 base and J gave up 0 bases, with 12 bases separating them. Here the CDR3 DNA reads TGTGCCAGCAGCTTAAGCGGCACAGGACCGAACACCGGGGAGCTGTTTTTT. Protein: CASSLSGTGPNTGELFF.

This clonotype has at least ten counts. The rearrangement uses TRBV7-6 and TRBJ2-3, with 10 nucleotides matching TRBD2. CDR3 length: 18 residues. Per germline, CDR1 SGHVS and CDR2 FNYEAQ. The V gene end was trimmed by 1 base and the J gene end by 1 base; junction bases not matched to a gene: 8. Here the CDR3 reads CASSLDASGGSGTDTQYF. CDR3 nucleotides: TGTGCCAGCAGCTTAGATGCTAGCGGGGGCTCTGGCACAGATACGCAGTATTTT. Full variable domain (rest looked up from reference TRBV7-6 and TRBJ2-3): GAGVSQSPRYKVTKRGQDVALRCDPISGHVSLYWYRQALGQGPEFLTYFNYEAQQDKSGLPNDRFSAERPEGSISTLTIQRTEQRDSAMYRCASSLDASGGSGTDTQYFGPGTRLTVL.

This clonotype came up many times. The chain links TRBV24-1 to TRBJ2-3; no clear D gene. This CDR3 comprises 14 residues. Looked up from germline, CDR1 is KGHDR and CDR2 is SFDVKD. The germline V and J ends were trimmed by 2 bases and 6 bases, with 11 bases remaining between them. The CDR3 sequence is CATSDYPDPDTQYF. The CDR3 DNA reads TGTGCCACCAGTGATTACCCGGACCCGGATACGCAGTATTTT.

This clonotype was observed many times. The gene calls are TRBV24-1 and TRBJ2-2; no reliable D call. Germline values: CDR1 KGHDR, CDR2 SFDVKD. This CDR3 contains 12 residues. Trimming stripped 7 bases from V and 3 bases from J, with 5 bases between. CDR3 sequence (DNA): TGTGCCACCAGGACATACACCGGGGAGCTGTTTTTT. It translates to CATRTYTGELFF.

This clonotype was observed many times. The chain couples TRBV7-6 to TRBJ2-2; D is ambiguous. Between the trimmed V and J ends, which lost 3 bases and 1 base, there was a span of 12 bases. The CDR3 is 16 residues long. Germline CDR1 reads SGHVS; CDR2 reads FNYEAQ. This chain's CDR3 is CASSFTMIWNTGELFF. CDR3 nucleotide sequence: TGTGCCAGCAGCTTTACAATGATATGGAACACCGGGGAGCTGTTTTTT. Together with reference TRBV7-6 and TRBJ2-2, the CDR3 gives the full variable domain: GAGVSQSPRYKVTKRGQDVALRCDPISGHVSLYWYRQALGQGPEFLTYFNYEAQQDKSGLPNDRFSAERPEGSISTLTIQRTEQRDSAMYRCASSFTMIWNTGELFFGEGSRLTVL.

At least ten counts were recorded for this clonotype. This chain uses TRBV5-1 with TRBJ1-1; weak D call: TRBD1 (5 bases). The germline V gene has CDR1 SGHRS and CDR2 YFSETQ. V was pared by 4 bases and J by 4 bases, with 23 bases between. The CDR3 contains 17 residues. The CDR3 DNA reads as TGCGCCAGCAGCGTTGGGAGGGGCGCGATTAGAAGCACTGAAGCTTTCTTT. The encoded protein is CASSVGRGAIRSTEAFF.